This is a list of T cell receptor beta chains from one sample in a study of blood T cell repertoires in COVID-19. Profiled with immunoSEQ multiplex PCR; TCRdb holds only in-frame clones, not every one. The data contain 95,000 to 100,000 clones, more than 75% of them singletons. What was sequenced was peripheral blood. Receptors were obtained from a young woman with acute or convalescent COVID-19. The CDR3 runs from the conserved cysteine through the conserved F or W. The order of the fields is V gene, clone size, J gene, CDR3 protein. Clone size appears in some rows only: once, few, many, or a class for an expanded clone.

>TRBV5-1|-|TRBJ1-2
CASSLAQGAGYGYTF
>TRBV6-1|-|TRBJ2-6
CASSDDRVIPSGANVLTF
>TRBV29-1|-|TRBJ1-5
CSVETGVNQPQHF
>TRBV7-2|-|TRBJ2-1
CASSSAGRSYNEQFF
>TRBV2|few|TRBJ1-1
CASSVNPGVAEAFF
>TRBV30|-|TRBJ1-5
CAWSGAGGPQHF
>TRBV6-5|once|TRBJ1-1
CASSYSVGVATEAFF
>TRBV30|-|TRBJ1-5
CAWSREALGPQHF
>TRBV6-5|-|TRBJ1-1
CASSYSTGVDTEAFF
>TRBV19|-|TRBJ2-6
CASSIEWDRSSGANVLTF
>TRBV7-9|-|TRBJ2-7
CASSLEGARYEQYF
>TRBV13|-|TRBJ2-4
CASSSRTGSKNIQYF
>TRBV12-5|-|TRBJ1-2
CASGLGTDLYYGYTF
>TRBV5-4|few|TRBJ1-1
CASSFGGLTEAFF
>TRBV18|-|TRBJ1-1
CASSPATGSLNTEAFF
>TRBV5-1|-|TRBJ2-1
CASERSSGLYNEQFF
>TRBV5-6|-|TRBJ1-2
CASSLTGGSGYTF
>TRBV11-3|-|TRBJ2-7
CASSLQGAPDEQYF
>TRBV7-9|once|TRBJ1-3
CASSLGGLSGNTIYF
>TRBV29-1|-|TRBJ1-1
CSVGGASISSMNTEAFF
>TRBV29-1|-|TRBJ1-2
CSVHGTGNGYTF
>TRBV11-2|-|TRBJ2-7
CASSLGGGRGSYEQYF